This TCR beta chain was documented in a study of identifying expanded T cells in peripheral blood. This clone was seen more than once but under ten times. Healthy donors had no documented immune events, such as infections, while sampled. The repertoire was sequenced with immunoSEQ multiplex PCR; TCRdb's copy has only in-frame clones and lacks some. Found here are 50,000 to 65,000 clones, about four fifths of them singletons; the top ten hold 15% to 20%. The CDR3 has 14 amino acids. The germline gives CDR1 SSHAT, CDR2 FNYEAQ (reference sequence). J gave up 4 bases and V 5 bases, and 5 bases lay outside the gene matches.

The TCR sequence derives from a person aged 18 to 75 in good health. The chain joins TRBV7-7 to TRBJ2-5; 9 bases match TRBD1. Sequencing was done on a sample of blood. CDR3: CASSVDRGAETQYF. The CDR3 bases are TGTGCCAGCAGCGTGGACAGGGGTGCAGAGACCCAGTACTTC. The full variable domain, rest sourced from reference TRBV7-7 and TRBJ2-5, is GAGVSQSPRYKVTKRGQDVTLRCDPISSHATLYWYQQALGQGPEFLTYFNYEAQPDKSGLPSDRFSAERPEGSISTLTIQRTEQRDSAMYRCASSVDRGAETQYFGPGTRLLVL.